Below, 23 T cell receptor beta chains from the same sample are listed, as sequenced in a study of blood T cell repertoires in COVID-19. Clones were sequenced by immunoSEQ multiplex PCR, and TCRdb holds only the in-frame ones, with some missing. The table shows roughly 40,000 clones, with around 83% occurring only once. Sequencing was performed on peripheral blood. All receptors come from a man aged 50 to 59 in a cohort sampled during active COVID-19.

This chain joins TRBV30 and TRBJ2-3; 8 nucleotides line up with TRBD1. The CDR3 length is 16 residues. With V trimmed by 1 base and J by 0 bases, 6 bases remained unmatched. Germline V CDR1 and CDR2: GTSNPN, SVGIG (reference sequence). For the CDR3, the DNA is TGTGCCTGGAGTGGGACAGGGAAACTTAGCACAGATACGCAGTATTTT. Residues: CAWSGTGKLSTDTQYF. The whole variable domain, filled in from reference TRBV30 and TRBJ2-3, reads SQTIHQWPATLVQPVGSPLSLECTVEGTSNPNLYWYRQAAGRGLQLLFYSVGIGQISSEVPQNLSASRPQDRQFILSSKKLLLSDSGFYLCAWSGTGKLSTDTQYFGPGTRLTVL.

The gene calls are TRBV29-1 and TRBJ1-1; D gene unclear. The CDR3 sequence is 13 residues long. V was cut by 4 bases and J by 2 bases, with 11 bases left in between. Germline CDR1 is SQVTM and CDR2 is ANQGSEA. The CDR3 DNA is TGCAGCGTTGCCTCGGCAGGTAACACTGAAGCTTTCTTT. Protein: CSVASAGNTEAFF.

The rearrangement links TRBV5-5 to TRBJ1-2; maybe TRBD1 (6 bases). Germline V gene lookup returns CDR1 SGHKS and CDR2 YYEKEE (reference sequence). This CDR3 has 13 amino acids. V lost 0 bases to trimming and J lost 8 bases, with 11 bases between them. Here the CDR3 DNA reads TGTGCCAGCAGCTTGGAGGGGGAGGGAGGCTACACCTTC. This translates into CASSLEGEGGYTF.

The V call is TRBV28, the J call TRBJ1-2; D is unresolved. The V gene lost 2 bases and the J gene lost 4 bases, with 14 bases spanning the gap. There are 15 residues in the CDR3. Looked up from germline, CDR1 is MDHEN and CDR2 is SYDVKM. Here the CDR3 DNA reads TGTGCCAGCAGTTTACAGCGGCTCTTGGGCTATGGCTACACCTTC. Protein sequence: CASSLQRLLGYGYTF.

CDR3 DNA: TGTGCCAGCAGTGAGTCGTACGGGAGATTAGGCACAGATACGCAGTATTTT. It yields the protein CASSESYGRLGTDTQYF. The chain joins TRBV6-4 to TRBJ2-3, with D perhaps matching TRBD2 (6 bases). Germline V gene sequence: CDR1 MRHNA, CDR2 SNTAGT. CDR3 length equals 17 residues. The V gene lost 3 bases and the J gene lost 1 base, with 17 bases spanning the gap.

The chain has TRBV29-1 and TRBJ2-7; tentative D call: TRBD2 (6 bases). Germline CDR1 reads SQVTM; CDR2 reads ANQGSEA. V dropped 1 base and J dropped 7 bases, with 14 bases sitting between them. The CDR3 length is 13 residues. The CDR3 nucleotides are TGCAGCGTTGAAGTAGGGTCGGCGGGAGAGCAGTACTTC. Translating gives CSVEVGSAGEQYF.

This rearrangement joins TRBV19 to TRBJ1-3; a weak D match, TRBD1 (5 bases). V was cut by 4 bases and J by 2 bases, with 9 bases left in between. CDR1 LNHDA and CDR2 SQIVND come from the germline V gene (reference sequence). CDR3 length: 14 residues. CDR3 residues: CASSTGWTGNTIYF. The CDR3 DNA reads TGTGCCAGTAGTACAGGGTGGACTGGAAACACCATATATTTT.

The chain carries TRBV19 and TRBJ2-5; D is possibly TRBD1 (5 bases). V lost 0 bases to trimming and J lost 2 bases, with 10 bases between them. The CDR3 has 15 amino acids. Germline V gene data show CDR1 as LNHDA and CDR2 as SQIVND (reference sequence). CDR3 amino acids: CASSIDRGVQETQYF. For the CDR3, the DNA is TGTGCCAGTAGTATAGATAGGGGCGTACAAGAGACCCAGTACTTC.

The chain employs TRBV27 and TRBJ1-1; no definite D call. This CDR3 is built from 11 residues. V lost 8 bases, J lost 4 bases, and 8 bases lay in between. From germline, CDR1 is MNHEY and CDR2 SMNVEV (reference sequence). As DNA, the CDR3 is TGTGCCAGCGTAGAGGGCACTGAAGCTTTCTTT. Its translation is CASVEGTEAFF.

The V and J genes are TRBV4-1 and TRBJ1-1; D is uncertain. The V and J ends lost 0 bases and 4 bases respectively, with 12 bases between them. Germline-derived CDR1 and CDR2 are MGHRA and YSYEKL. This CDR3 has 15 residues. The CDR3 here is CASSQDLESRTEAFF. CDR3 DNA: TGCGCCAGCAGCCAAGATCTTGAGTCCCGCACTGAAGCTTTCTTT.

This clone was seen more than once but under ten times. The rearrangement joins TRBV11-1 to TRBJ2-1; D is ambiguous. This CDR3 is built from 16 residues. Germline assignment: CDR1 SGHAT and CDR2 FQDESV (reference sequence). Trimming took 5 bases from V and 1 from J, leaving 15 bases between them. The CDR3 coding sequence is TGTGCCAGCAGCCTTATAGAGCCATCGTCCTACAATGAGCAGTTCTTC. It is translated as CASSLIEPSSYNEQFF. The variable domain in full, completed from reference TRBV11-1 and TRBJ2-1, reads EAEVAQSPRYKITEKSQAVAFWCDPISGHATLYWYRQILGQGPELLVQFQDESVVDDSQLPKDRFSAERLKGVDSTLKIQPAELGDSAMYLCASSLIEPSSYNEQFFGPGTRLTVL.

The rearrangement joins TRBV5-6 to TRBJ1-1; TRBD1 matches 9 bases. The CDR3 covers 16 residues. V lost 4 bases and J lost 5; bases outside the gene matches: 12. Per the germline V gene, CDR1 is SGHDT and CDR2 is YYEEEE. The CDR3 loop is CASSDWPGQGGTEAFF. The CDR3 DNA sequence: TGTGCCAGCAGCGATTGGCCGGGACAGGGAGGAACTGAAGCTTTCTTT.

The chain carries TRBV5-8 and TRBJ2-3; D uncertain. V was trimmed by 5 bases and J by 6 bases, leaving 13 bases between them. There are 13 residues in the CDR3. CDR1 and CDR2 from the germline V gene are SGHTS and YDEGEE. CDR3 sequence reads: CASRPYPQDTQYF. In DNA form, the CDR3 reads TGTGCCAGCAGACCTTACCCACAGGATACGCAGTATTTT. The full variable domain, with the rest looked up from reference TRBV5-8 and TRBJ2-3, is EAGVTQSPTHLIKTRGQQATLRCSPISGHTSVYWYQQALGLGLQFLLWYDEGEERNRGNFPPRFSGRQFPNYSSELNVNALELEDSALYLCASRPYPQDTQYFGPGTRLTVL.

There are a few counts of this clone. This sequence joins TRBV15 and TRBJ2-1; TRBD2 is a possible D gene (6 bases). V was shortened by 1 base and J by 9 bases, with 22 bases between the two germline ends. This CDR3 contains 17 residues. Germline values: CDR1 LNHNV, CDR2 YYDKDF (reference sequence). The CDR3 coding sequence is TGTGCCACCAGCAGAGTTTTCAGGGACTCCTTTTTCGGTGAGCAGTTCTTC. Its protein product is CATSRVFRDSFFGEQFF.

The chain couples TRBV7-2 to TRBJ2-3; no firm D call. The V and J ends lost 5 bases and 6 bases respectively, with 21 bases between them. This CDR3 contains 16 residues. CDR1 and CDR2 from the germline V gene are SGHTA and FQGNSA. CDR3 sequence: CASSATPYISRDTQYF. The CDR3 coding sequence is TGTGCCAGCAGCGCAACCCCTTACATAAGCAGGGATACGCAGTATTTT. Drawing the rest from reference TRBV7-2 and TRBJ2-3, the complete variable domain is GAGVSQSPSNKVTEKGKDVELRCDPISGHTALYWYRQSLGQGLEFLIYFQGNSAPDKSGLPSDRFSAERTGGSVSTLTIQRTQQEDSAVYLCASSATPYISRDTQYFGPGTRLTVL.

The chain couples TRBV7-9 to TRBJ1-2; 8 bases align to TRBD1. CDR1 and CDR2 (germline): SEHNR, FQNEAQ (reference sequence). V was clipped by 5 bases and J by 6 bases; unmatched bases: 11. The CDR3 covers 15 residues. Here the CDR3 DNA reads TGTGCCAGCAGCCGGGACAGGCCCTATGAGGATGGCTACACCTTC. This codes for CASSRDRPYEDGYTF.

The rearrangement links TRBV7-6 to TRBJ2-1; 9 bases align to TRBD1. This CDR3 is built from 15 residues. V shed 2 bases and J 7 bases; nucleotides not matched to a gene: 6. Germline CDR1 reads SGHVS; CDR2 reads FNYEAQ. For the CDR3, the DNA is TGTGCCAGCAGCTTAACAGGGGGCTTAGTGAATGAGCAGTTCTTC. It codes for CASSLTGGLVNEQFF.

The CDR3 sequence: CASSPGYTGELFF. In nucleotides, the CDR3 is TGTGCCAGCAGCCCGGGGTACACCGGGGAGCTGTTTTTT. This sequence joins TRBV12-3 or TRBV12-4 and TRBJ2-2; tentative D call: TRBD2 (5 bases). Trimming took 6 bases from V and 3 from J, leaving 8 bases between them. This CDR3 comprises 13 residues.

The chain has TRBV30 and TRBJ2-2; 10 nucleotides match TRBD2. The germline V gene has CDR1 GTSNPN and CDR2 SVGIG (reference sequence). The CDR3 has 15 residues. V lost 2 bases and J lost 5; bases outside the gene matches: 5. The CDR3 DNA sequence: TGTGCCTGGAGTCTTAGCGGGGGGAGGACCGGGGAGCTGTTTTTT. Its translation is CAWSLSGGRTGELFF.

The chain combines TRBV7-9 with TRBJ1-2; no definite D call. Trimming shortened V by 5 bases and J by 3 bases, and 13 bases separated the two germline ends. Germline CDR1 and CDR2: SEHNR and FQNEAQ (reference sequence). The CDR3 has 14 residues. The CDR3 coding sequence is TGTGCCAGCAGCCCGGACGGAGGGCACTATGGCTACACCTTC. It translates to CASSPDGGHYGYTF.

The chain links TRBV7-2 to TRBJ2-3; 10 bases are shared with TRBD1. The J segment lost 5 bases and the V segment lost 4 bases, leaving 6 bases of the junction unmatched. Germline CDR1 is SGHTA and CDR2 is FQGNSA. The CDR3 covers 15 residues. CDR3 in amino acids: CASSSLGTGVDTQYF. The CDR3 DNA reads as TGTGCCAGCAGCTCGCTAGGGACAGGGGTAGATACGCAGTATTTT.

The chain recombines TRBV19 with TRBJ2-2, with TRBD2 matching over 9 bases. V lost 5 bases, J lost 11 bases, and 6 bases stayed unmatched. Per germline, CDR1 LNHDA and CDR2 SQIVND (reference sequence). CDR3 length equals 13 residues. The CDR3 nucleotides read TGTGCCAGTAGTCCGATAGCGGGAGTTGAGCTGTTTTTT. This encodes CASSPIAGVELFF.

The chain links TRBV10-2 to TRBJ2-1; 12 nucleotides align to TRBD2. V was clipped by 3 bases and J by 9 bases; unmatched bases: 6. Per the germline V gene, CDR1 is WSHSY and CDR2 is SAAADI. The CDR3 loop spans 15 amino acids. For the CDR3, the DNA is TGCGCCAGCAGTGATCCCGCTAGCGGGAGGGGTGAGCAGTTCTTC. This codes for CASSDPASGRGEQFF.